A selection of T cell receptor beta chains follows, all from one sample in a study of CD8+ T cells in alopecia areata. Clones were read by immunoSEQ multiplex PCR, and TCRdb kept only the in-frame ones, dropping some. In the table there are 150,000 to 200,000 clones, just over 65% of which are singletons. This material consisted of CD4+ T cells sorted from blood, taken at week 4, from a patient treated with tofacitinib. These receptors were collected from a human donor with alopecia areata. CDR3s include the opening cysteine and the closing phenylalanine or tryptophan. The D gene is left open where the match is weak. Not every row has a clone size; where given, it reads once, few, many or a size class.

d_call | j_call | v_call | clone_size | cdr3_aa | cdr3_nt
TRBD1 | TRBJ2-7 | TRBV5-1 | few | CASRGQGLSYEQYF | TGCGCCAGCAGGGGACAGGGACTCTCCTACGAGCAGTACTTC
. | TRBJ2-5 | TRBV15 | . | CATSKGPVQETQYF | TGTGCCACCAGCAAAGGACCCGTCCAAGAGACCCAGTACTTC
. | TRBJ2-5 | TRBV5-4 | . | CASSYPKETQYF | TGTGCCAGCAGCTACCCTAAAGAGACCCAGTACTTC
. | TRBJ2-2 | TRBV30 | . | CAWGQLAGELFF | TGTGCCTGGGGACAGCTTGCCGGGGAGCTGTTTTTT
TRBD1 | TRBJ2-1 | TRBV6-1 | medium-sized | CASRPDRGRTDEQFF | TGTGCCAGCAGACCCGACAGGGGGCGAACCGATGAGCAGTTCTTC
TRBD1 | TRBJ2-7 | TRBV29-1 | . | CSVDRGYEQYF | TGCAGCGTGGACAGGGGCTACGAGCAGTACTTC
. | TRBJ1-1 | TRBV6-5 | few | CASSYRNTEAFF | TGTGCCAGCAGTTACAGGAACACTGAAGCTTTCTTT
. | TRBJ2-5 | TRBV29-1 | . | CSVEDRGWYQETQYF | TGCAGCGTTGAAGACAGGGGCTGGTACCAAGAGACCCAGTACTTC
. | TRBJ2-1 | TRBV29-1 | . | CSSLGDAALNEQFF | TGCAGCTCCCTAGGAGACGCAGCCCTCAATGAGCAGTTCTTC
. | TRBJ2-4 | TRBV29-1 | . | CSAGGFGNIQYF | TGCAGCGCCGGGGGTTTTGGAAACATTCAGTACTTC
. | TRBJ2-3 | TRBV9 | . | CASSAARTDTQYF | TGTGCCAGCAGCGCGGCCCGCACAGATACGCAGTATTTT
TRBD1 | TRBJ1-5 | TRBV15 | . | CATSRGDRAKQPQHF | TGTGCCACCAGCAGAGGCGACAGGGCTAAGCAGCCCCAGCATTTT
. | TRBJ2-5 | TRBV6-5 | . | CASYRAQETQYF | TGTGCCAGCTACAGGGCCCAAGAGACCCAGTACTTC
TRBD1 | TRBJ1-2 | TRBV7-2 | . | CASSKQDRGTDGYTF | TGTGCCAGCAGCAAACAGGACAGGGGGACTGATGGCTACACCTTC
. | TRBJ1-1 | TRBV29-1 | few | CSVDGGTEAFF | TGCAGCGTTGATGGGGGCACTGAAGCTTTCTTT
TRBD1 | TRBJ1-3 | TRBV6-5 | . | CASSGTAGNTIYF | TGTGCCAGTTCCGGGACAGCCGGAAACACCATATATTTT
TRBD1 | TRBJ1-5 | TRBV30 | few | CAFDREDQPQHF | TGTGCCTTCGACAGGGAGGATCAGCCCCAGCATTTT
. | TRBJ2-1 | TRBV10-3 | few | CAISDLPGHNSYNEQFF | TGTGCCATCAGTGACTTACCGGGACACAACTCCTACAATGAGCAGTTCTTC
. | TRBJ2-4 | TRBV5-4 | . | CASTQDGILAKNIQYF | TGTGCCAGCACCCAGGACGGGATACTAGCCAAAAACATTCAGTACTTC
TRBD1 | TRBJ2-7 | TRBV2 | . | CASSEAPGQDYEQYF | TGTGCCAGCAGTGAAGCCCCGGGACAGGACTACGAGCAGTACTTC
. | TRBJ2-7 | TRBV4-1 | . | CASSLRDRAYEQYF | TGCGCCAGCAGCCTGCGGGACAGAGCCTACGAGCAGTACTTC
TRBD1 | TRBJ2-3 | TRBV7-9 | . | CASSALWTGVMSDTQYF | TGTGCCAGCAGCGCCTTATGGACAGGGGTCATGTCGGATACGCAGTATTTT
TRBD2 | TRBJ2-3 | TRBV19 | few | CASSGTRGTDTQYF | TGTGCCAGCTCAGGGACTAGAGGCACAGATACGCAGTATTTT
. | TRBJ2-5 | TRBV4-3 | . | CASSQDTGPQETQYF | TGCGCCAGCAGCCAAGATACCGGTCCACAAGAGACCCAGTACTTC
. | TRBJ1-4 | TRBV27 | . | CASSRDRSLGPTNEKLFF | TGTGCCAGCAGTCGGGACCGATCGTTGGGGCCAACTAATGAAAAACTGTTTTTT
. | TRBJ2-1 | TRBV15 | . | CATSRHEQDYNEQFF | TGTGCCACCAGCAGACACGAACAGGACTACAATGAGCAGTTCTTC
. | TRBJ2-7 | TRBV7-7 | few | CASSSSTGNGEQYF | TGTGCTAGCAGCTCATCTACAGGGAACGGCGAGCAGTACTTC
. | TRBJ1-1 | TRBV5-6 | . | CASSWGAEAFF | TGTGCCAGCAGCTGGGGGGCTGAAGCTTTCTTT
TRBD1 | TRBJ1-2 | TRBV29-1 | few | CSVPGQSYGYTF | TGCAGCGTTCCGGGACAGTCATATGGCTACACCTTC
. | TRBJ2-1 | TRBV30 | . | CAWSSWGNGYNEQFF | TGTGCCTGGAGTTCCTGGGGGAACGGGTACAATGAGCAGTTCTTC
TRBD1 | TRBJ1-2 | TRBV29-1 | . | CSVEQGASYGYTF | TGCAGCGTAGAACAGGGGGCGAGCTATGGCTACACCTTC
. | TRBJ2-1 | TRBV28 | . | CASSLGQGQFF | TGTGCCAGCAGTTTAGGACAAGGGCAGTTCTTC
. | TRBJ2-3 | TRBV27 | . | CASSLTGRNTQYF | TGTGCCAGCAGTTTAACGGGACGGAATACGCAGTATTTT
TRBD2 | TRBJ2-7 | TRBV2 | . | CASSVPGLAYEQYF | TGTGCCAGCAGCGTACCGGGACTAGCCTACGAGCAGTACTTC
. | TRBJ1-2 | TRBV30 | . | CAWTGGNGYTF | TGTGCCTGGACTGGGGGGAATGGCTACACCTTC
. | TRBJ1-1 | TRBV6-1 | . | CASNIQGRNTEAFF | TGTGCCAGCAATATACAGGGCAGGAACACTGAAGCTTTCTTT
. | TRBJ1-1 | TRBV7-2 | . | CASSLVTGLNTEAFF | TGTGCCAGCAGCTTAGTCACAGGCCTGAACACTGAAGCTTTCTTT
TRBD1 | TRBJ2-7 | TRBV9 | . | CASSVGTVSYEQYF | TGTGCCAGCAGCGTTGGGACAGTATCCTACGAGCAGTACTTC
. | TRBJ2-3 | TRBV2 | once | CASSEGLARAYF | TGTGCCAGCAGTGAAGGTTTGGCGAGAGCGTATTTT
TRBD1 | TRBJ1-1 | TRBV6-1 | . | CATGRDRGTEAFF | TGTGCCACCGGACGCGACAGGGGCACTGAAGCTTTCTTT
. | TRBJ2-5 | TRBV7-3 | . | CASSPFGQETQYF | TGTGCCAGCAGCCCTTTCGGGCAAGAGACCCAGTACTTC
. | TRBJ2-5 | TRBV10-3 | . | CAISPTRSEETQYF | TGTGCCATCAGTCCAACCAGGAGTGAAGAGACCCAGTACTTC
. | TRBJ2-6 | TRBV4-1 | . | CASSQAQASGANVLTF | TGCGCCAGCAGCCAAGCTCAGGCCTCTGGGGCCAACGTCCTGACTTTC
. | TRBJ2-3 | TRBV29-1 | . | CSVELITDTQYF | TGCAGCGTTGAATTGATTACCGATACGCAGTATTTT
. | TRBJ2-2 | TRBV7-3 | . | CASSINTGELFF | TGTGCCAGCAGCATCAACACCGGGGAGCTGTTTTTT
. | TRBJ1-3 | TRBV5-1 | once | CASSSGSGGNTIYF | TGCGCCAGCAGCTCCGGGTCGGGCGGAAACACCATATATTTT
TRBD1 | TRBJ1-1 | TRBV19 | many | CASRDRVKNTEAFF | TGTGCCAGTAGGGACAGGGTGAAGAACACTGAAGCTTTCTTT
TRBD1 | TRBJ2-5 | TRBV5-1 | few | CASSLQGAGETQYF | TGCGCCAGCAGCTTGCAGGGGGCAGGAGAGACCCAGTACTTC
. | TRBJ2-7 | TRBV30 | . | CACMGIFGEQYF | TGTGCCTGCATGGGGATTTTCGGCGAGCAGTACTTC